This entry features one TCR beta chain sequence. Its specificity is unknown. The ends lost 6 bases at V and 6 bases at J; junction bases unmatched: 11. CDR1 and CDR2 (germline): LNHDA, SQIVND (reference sequence). The CDR3 consists of 15 residues. The record originates from a study of Graves' ophthalmopathy and Graves' hyperthyroidism. Study in general: Hyperthyroidism is called stable when no ophthalmopathy develops within 18 months of follow-up.

General study findings and limits: Blood shared most expanded thyroid clonotypes above 0.001 frequency.

Amplification from RNA transcripts yielded the TCR beta CDR3 regions. RT-PCR was first run with HTBI primers, then multiplex PCR in a second round. One entry per CDR3 protein, called by TCRdb with MiXCR from the multiplex PCR reads. The sample contains roughly 1.1 million distinct CDR3 sequences, approximately 35% of which appear only once. Lactation, pregnancy, uncontrolled infections and other autoimmune diseases were all grounds for excluding patients. Diagnosis was based on clinical symptoms, serum thyroxine, TRAb, thyroid ultrasound and orbital computed tomography. The chain joins TRBV19 to TRBJ1-5; 7 nucleotides align to TRBD1. The TCR was taken from an adult man with Graves' hyperthyroidism. The source material was peripheral blood or thyroid tissue (not recorded which). CDR3 DNA: TGTGCCAGTAGGACAGGGCAGACAGGGATTCAGCCCCAGCATTTT. It specifies CASRTGQTGIQPQHF.